These 7 T cell receptor beta chains were all obtained from the same sample, sequenced in a study of T cell clones after liver transplantation. The method was immunoSEQ multiplex PCR; TCRdb's version includes in-frame clones alone and lacks a portion of them. Altogether around 97,000 clones are present, around 84% being singletons, with the ten largest covering 2.5% to 3%. This specimen was CD4+ T cells from blood, taken around 44 months after liver transplant. The receptors here all came from a human patient who received a liver transplant. The graft donor may have contributed some T cells.

This sequence joins TRBV29-1 and TRBJ2-1; 8 bases align to TRBD1. After removal of 8 bases from V and 5 bases from J, the junction contained 8 bases not matched to a gene. Germline V gene lookup returns CDR1 SQVTM and CDR2 ANQGSEA. The length of the CDR3 is 13 residues. CDR3: CSIRTGRHNEQFF. The DNA of the CDR3 is TGCAGCATTCGGACAGGGCGCCACAATGAGCAGTTCTTC.

This chain uses TRBV6-5 with TRBJ1-2, with D perhaps matching TRBD1 (5 bases). Trimming took off 2 bases at V and 6 bases at J, with 13 bases between the two ends. The CDR3 is 14 amino acids. CDR1 MNHEY and CDR2 SVGAGI come from the germline V gene. CDR3 coding DNA: TGTGCCAGCAGTTACCGGGACTTAGATAATGGCTACACCTTC. Protein sequence: CASSYRDLDNGYTF.

The sample holds one count of this clone. The CDR3 DNA is TGTGCCAGCAGTAAGATTGGGGAGAAGGAGATGGCTTTCTTT. Protein product: CASSKIGEKEMAFF. The rearrangement links TRBV6-1 to TRBJ1-1; D remains ambiguous. This CDR3 comprises 14 residues. The germline V and J ends were trimmed by 5 bases and 11 bases, with 21 bases remaining between them. Germline V gene lookup returns CDR1 MNHNS and CDR2 SASEGT.

The chain couples TRBV5-1 to TRBJ2-1; TRBD2 aligns across 11 bases. The CDR3 contains 16 residues. With 6 bases clipped from V and 5 bases from J, the junction kept 10 bases outside the gene matches. CDR1 is SGHRS, CDR2 YFSETQ, per germline. The CDR3 coding sequence is TGCGCCAGCACCAATAAGGAGACTAGCGGGAACAATGAGCAGTTCTTC. It specifies CASTNKETSGNNEQFF.

This clone was seen once. This rearrangement joins TRBV9 to TRBJ2-2, with 8 bases identical to TRBD2. Germline loops: CDR1 SGDLS, CDR2 YYNGEE. The CDR3 sequence is 18 residues long. Trimming took 0 bases from V and 6 from J; bases not matched to a gene: 13. In nucleotides, the CDR3 is TGTGCCAGCAGCGTAGTTCCAGCGGGGGCCCGAGGGGCCGGGGAGCTGTTTTTT. Protein product: CASSVVPAGARGAGELFF. Looking up the rest from reference TRBV9 and TRBJ2-2 gives the full variable domain: DSGVTQTPKHLITATGQRVTLRCSPRSGDLSVYWYQQSLDQGLQFLIQYYNGEERAKGNILERFSAQQFPDLHSELNLSSLELGDSALYFCASSVVPAGARGAGELFFGEGSRLTVL.

The genes are TRBV5-1 and TRBJ1-4; D is perhaps TRBD1 (5 bases). The CDR3 has 17 amino acids. V was cut by 0 bases and J by 4 bases, with 16 bases left in between. Germline CDR1 is SGHRS and CDR2 is YFSETQ. CDR3 sequence: CASSLGSGRHSNEKLFF. CDR3 bases: TGCGCCAGCAGCTTGGGTTCGGGACGACATAGTAATGAAAAACTGTTTTTT.

J is TRBJ2-7 and V is TRBV19; a weak D match, TRBD2 (6 bases). The germline V gene encodes CDR1 LNHDA and CDR2 SQIVND (reference sequence). V lost 2 bases and J 1 base, leaving 9 bases between the germline ends. The CDR3 sequence is 14 residues long. Here the CDR3 DNA reads TGTGCCAGTAGTATATCGGGGGAGTCCTACGAGCAGTACTTC. It is translated as CASSISGESYEQYF.